This T cell receptor (beta chain) was found in a study of CD8 T cells in ankylosing spondylitis. Study-level findings and limits: The study looked at matched synovial fluid samples from ankylosing spondylitis patients. Disease-linked clones were reported to be significantly enriched there. What appeared characteristic of ankylosing spondylitis blood was a TCR beta motif of under 10 highly homologous variants. Clones that were linked to disease were CD8+ and were relatively rare in peripheral blood.

In its sample, this clonotype was seen many times. Its antigen is as yet unknown. One entry per CDR3 protein results from TCRdb running MiXCR on the 5' RACE reads. Of about 130,000 distinct CDR3 sequences listed, 5.5% to 7.5% are singletons. The germline gives CDR1 SGHRS, CDR2 YFSETQ. J gave up 6 bases and V 0 bases, and 6 bases lay outside the gene matches. The CDR3 covers 16 residues. Sequencing input: blood, either unsorted or a sorted T cell fraction (not recorded which). The TCR was taken from a female donor with ankylosing spondylitis or in good health (not recorded which). The chain is built from TRBV5-1 and TRBJ2-3; 11 bases fit TRBD1. CDR3 residues: CASSLGTGGFGDTQYF. For the CDR3, the DNA is TGCGCCAGCAGCTTGGGGACAGGGGGCTTCGGGGATACGCAGTATTTT.